This entry lists 28 T cell receptor beta chains sequenced from one sample in a study of blood T cell repertoires in COVID-19. Clones were sequenced by immunoSEQ multiplex PCR, and TCRdb holds only the in-frame ones, with some missing. The profile shows 350,000 to 450,000 clones, roughly four fifths of them singletons. Source material: PBMCs or T cells enriched from blood (not recorded which). The receptors derive from a woman between 45 and 65 years old who had recovered from COVID-19.

In its sample, this clone was seen a few times. CDR3 sequence reads: CASSIGRAQETQYF. CDR3 bases: TGTGCCAGTAGTATCGGCAGGGCCCAAGAGACCCAGTACTTC. The chain recombines TRBV19 with TRBJ2-5; a possible D gene is TRBD1 (5 bases). Germline V CDR1 and CDR2: LNHDA, SQIVND (reference sequence). The CDR3 runs 14 residues. V was trimmed by 3 bases and J by 1 base, leaving 9 bases between them.

The chain combines TRBV5-1 with TRBJ2-2; possibly TRBD1 for D (6 bases). Trimming removed 6 bases at V and 7 bases at J, with 22 bases between. The CDR3 is 16 residues long. Per the germline V gene, CDR1 is SGHRS and CDR2 is YFSETQ. The DNA of the CDR3 is TGCGCCAGCACGGGACACCCCGAGGGTGGGGTCGGGGAGCTGTTTTTT. The encoded protein is CASTGHPEGGVGELFF.

This chain links TRBV4-1 with TRBJ1-5; tentatively, D is TRBD1 (6 bases). Germline loops: CDR1 MGHRA, CDR2 YSYEKL. The CDR3 sequence is 15 residues long. V was cut by 1 base and J by 3 bases, with 10 bases left in between. Here the CDR3 reads CASSQADRNNQPQHF. The CDR3, as DNA: TGCGCCAGCAGCCAAGCAGACAGGAACAATCAGCCCCAGCATTTT.

A word on this clone: A read error may account for a junction end that differs from germline. The rearrangement joins TRBV4-1 to TRBJ1-1; possibly TRBD1 for D (5 bases). From germline, CDR1 is MGHRA and CDR2 YSYEKL. This CDR3 region has 15 residues. DNA for the CDR3: TGCGCCAGCAGCCAAACCGACAGCGTGAATACTGAAGCTTTCTTT. As protein: CASSQTDSVNTEAFF.

The rearrangement uses TRBV10-3 and TRBJ1-1; 9 bases are a match to TRBD1. Germline V gene sequence: CDR1 ENHRY, CDR2 SYGVKD. The CDR3 totals 14 residues. After removal of 6 bases from V and 1 base from J, the junction contained 3 bases not matched to a gene. Here the CDR3 DNA reads TGTGCCATCAGCCCGGACAGGGGGAACACTGAAGCTTTCTTT. Protein: CAISPDRGNTEAFF.

This chain links TRBV5-4 with TRBJ1-2; D gene ambiguous. The CDR3 length is 13 residues. Germline V lookup: CDR1 SGHNT, CDR2 YYREEE (reference sequence). V shed 4 bases and J shed 2 bases, with 9 bases lying between them. The CDR3 nucleotides are TGTGCCAGCAGCGGCAGGTACAACTATGGCTACACCTTC. This codes for CASSGRYNYGYTF.

The chain carries TRBV15 and TRBJ1-2; TRBD1 is a possible D gene (5 bases). V gave up 1 base and J gave up 4 bases, with 10 bases separating them. The V gene's germline CDR1 is LNHNV and CDR2 YYDKDF (reference sequence). This CDR3 comprises 14 residues. The CDR3 sequence is CATSRGRDGYGYTF. The CDR3 coding sequence is TGTGCCACCAGCAGAGGGAGGGACGGCTATGGCTACACCTTC.

This clone showed up just once. This sequence joins TRBV2 and TRBJ1-1, with D possibly being TRBD1 (6 bases). V was pared by 6 bases and J by 5 bases, with 16 bases between. Germline values: CDR1 SNHLY, CDR2 FYNNEI. The CDR3 spans 14 residues. In DNA form, the CDR3 reads TGTGCCAGCAGCGAGGGCAGGGGAAGGACTGAAGCTTTCTTT. This encodes CASSEGRGRTEAFF.

The rearrangement links TRBV5-1 to TRBJ2-1; 9 nucleotides agree with TRBD2. Germline CDR1 is SGHRS and CDR2 is YFSETQ. V lost 3 bases to trimming and J lost 10 bases; unmatched junction nucleotides: 11. The CDR3 spans 15 residues. This CDR3 is CASSSQTSGTGEQFF. The CDR3 region has the DNA TGCGCCAGCAGCTCCCAGACTAGCGGTACTGGAGAGCAGTTCTTC.

The chain combines TRBV4-2 with TRBJ1-1, with 7 bases that match TRBD1. Trimming took 1 base from V and 0 from J; bases not matched to a gene: 5. The CDR3 is 16 amino acids. CDR1 LGHNA and CDR2 YNFKEQ come from the germline V gene. DNA for the CDR3: TGTGCCAGCAGCCAAGGACCCACAGGGGTGAACACTGAAGCTTTCTTT. As protein: CASSQGPTGVNTEAFF.

This clone was counted only a few times. The chain recombines TRBV2 with TRBJ2-1; D unclear. Looked up from germline, CDR1 is SNHLY and CDR2 is FYNNEI. The CDR3 is 15 residues long. Trimming took off 6 bases at V and 9 bases at J, with 21 bases between the two ends. The CDR3 DNA reads as TGTGCCAGCAGAGATCCCGGGTCCCCGAGAGGTGAGCAGTTCTTC. Its protein product is CASRDPGSPRGEQFF.

The chain uses TRBV6-5 and TRBJ2-7; D is perhaps TRBD1 (6 bases). Trimming stripped 2 bases from V and 2 bases from J, with 10 bases between. The CDR3 totals 14 residues. Germline-derived CDR1 and CDR2 are MNHEY and SVGAGI. Written as DNA, the CDR3 is TGTGCCAGCAGTTACAGGGGGAGCACCTACGAGCAGTACTTC. Translating gives CASSYRGSTYEQYF.

This chain connects TRBV7-8 to TRBJ2-2, with TRBD1 matching 7 bases. The length of the CDR3 is 14 residues. V shed 4 bases, J shed 4 bases, and the junction held 3 bases outside the gene matches. The germline gives CDR1 SGHVS, CDR2 FQNEAQ. The CDR3 is CASSSGQATGELFF. In DNA form, the CDR3 reads TGTGCCAGCAGCTCCGGACAGGCCACCGGGGAGCTGTTTTTT.

V and J are TRBV14 and TRBJ1-1; no reliable D call. Germline CDR1 is SGHDN and CDR2 is FVKESK. The CDR3 runs 14 residues. V was cut by 1 base and J by 4 bases, with 10 bases left in between. The CDR3 loop is CASSQASQITEAFF. CDR3 sequence (DNA): TGTGCCAGCAGCCAAGCCTCCCAGATCACTGAAGCTTTCTTT.

The count of this clone is one. The J gene is TRBJ2-5, the V gene TRBV11-2; D may be TRBD2 (6 bases). CDR1 SGHAT and CDR2 FQNNGV come from the germline V gene. The ends were cut back, 3 bases at V and 5 bases at J, with 10 bases in the middle. The length of the CDR3 is 13 residues. This CDR3 reads CASSFGEAETQYF. For the CDR3, the DNA is TGTGCCAGCAGCTTTGGGGAGGCGGAGACCCAGTACTTC. The full variable domain, rest sourced from reference TRBV11-2 and TRBJ2-5, is EAGVAQSPRYKIIEKRQSVAFWCNPISGHATLYWYQQILGQGPKLLIQFQNNGVVDDSQLPKDRFSAERLKGVDSTLKIQPAKLEDSAVYLCASSFGEAETQYFGPGTRLLVL.

The rearrangement joins TRBV18 to TRBJ2-5; tentative D call: TRBD1 (6 bases). The length of the CDR3 is 14 residues. Trimming cost V 2 bases and J 3 bases, with 10 bases left between them. Germline CDR1 is KGHSH and CDR2 is LQKENI. CDR3 sequence: CASSPSQGKETQYF. The DNA for the CDR3 is TGTGCCAGCTCACCAAGTCAGGGGAAAGAGACCCAGTACTTC. Variable domain in full (rest from reference TRBV18 and TRBJ2-5): NAGVMQNPRHLVRRRGQEARLRCSPMKGHSHVYWYRQLPEEGLKFMVYLQKENIIDESGMPKERFSAEFPKEGPSILRIQQVVRGDSAAYFCASSPSQGKETQYFGPGTRLLVL.

The rearrangement uses TRBV27 and TRBJ2-5; 7 positions agree with TRBD1. The CDR3 loop spans 14 amino acids. Germline trimming cut 3 bases from V and 3 bases from J; bases unmatched to any gene: 4. CDR1 and CDR2 (germline): MNHEY, SMNVEV (reference sequence). The CDR3 protein is CASSFSDREETQYF. The CDR3 DNA sequence: TGTGCCAGCAGTTTCTCCGACAGGGAAGAGACCCAGTACTTC.

The chain combines TRBV2 with TRBJ2-5, with 7 positions matching TRBD1. Germline V lookup: CDR1 SNHLY, CDR2 FYNNEI. The CDR3 runs 14 residues. Germline trimming cut 8 bases from V and 4 bases from J; bases unmatched to any gene: 10. The CDR3 sequence is CASPDRTLSETQYF. The CDR3 DNA reads as TGTGCCAGCCCGGACAGGACCCTCTCAGAGACCCAGTACTTC.

The rearrangement uses TRBV7-8 and TRBJ2-1; 8 positions match TRBD1. V shed 5 bases, J shed 2 bases, and the junction held 11 bases outside the gene matches. Germline CDR1 is SGHVS and CDR2 is FQNEAQ. The CDR3 has 17 amino acids. The CDR3 DNA reads TGTGCCAGCAGCCGAGACCTACAGGGGGGACCCTACAATGAGCAGTTCTTC. Its protein product is CASSRDLQGGPYNEQFF.

The rearrangement uses TRBV11-2 and TRBJ1-6, with D hard to call. The CDR3 runs to 14 residues. Trimming left V 1 base short and J 6 bases short, with 7 bases between. The germline CDR1 and CDR2 sequences are SGHAT and FQNNGV. CDR3 sequence: CASSLGARNSPLHF. The DNA of the CDR3 is TGTGCCAGCAGCTTAGGGGCTCGTAATTCACCCCTCCACTTT.

The rearrangement joins TRBV19 to TRBJ1-5; D ambiguous. Germline-derived CDR1 and CDR2 are LNHDA and SQIVND (reference sequence). The CDR3 covers 14 residues. V lost 3 bases to trimming and J lost 0 bases, with 6 bases between them. The DNA for the CDR3 is TGTGCCAGTAGTATCCCGTATAGCAATCAGCCCCAGCATTTT. Translated, it gives CASSIPYSNQPQHF.

The CDR3 nucleotides are TGTGCCAGCAGCTTAGGAGGGACAGGCAATCAGCCCCAGCATTTT. This encodes CASSLGGTGNQPQHF. This rearrangement joins TRBV11-2 to TRBJ1-5; 7 nucleotides line up with TRBD1. The CDR3 has 15 residues. CDR1 is SGHAT and CDR2 is FQNNGV in the germline V gene. Unmatched junction bases numbered 2, after V lost 1 base and J lost 2 bases.

This clone was counted once. The genes are TRBV9 and TRBJ1-3; D gene uncertain. The length of the CDR3 is 16 residues. Germline-derived CDR1 and CDR2 are SGDLS and YYNGEE. V was clipped by 0 bases and J by 0 bases, with 10 bases between them. In nucleotides, the CDR3 is TGTGCCAGCAGCGTAGAACTGTTTCACTCTGGAAACACCATATATTTT. This encodes CASSVELFHSGNTIYF.

This clone was seen a handful of times. This chain connects TRBV4-1 to TRBJ2-1, with no clear D. V lost 0 bases to trimming and J lost 0 bases, with 9 bases between them. The CDR3 contains 16 residues. Germline CDR1 MGHRA, CDR2 YSYEKL. DNA for the CDR3: TGCGCCAGCAGCCAAGATGTTGGCATCTCCTACAATGAGCAGTTCTTC. As protein: CASSQDVGISYNEQFF.

The J gene is TRBJ1-2, the V gene TRBV6-2 or TRBV6-3; 10 bases match TRBD1. The ends lost 6 bases at V and 0 bases at J; junction bases unmatched: 10. CDR1 and CDR2 (germline): MNHEY, SVGEGT. CDR3 length: 17 amino acids. The CDR3 DNA reads as TGTGCCAGCAGCCCAGGACAGGGGGAACCGTCTAACTATGGCTACACCTTC. It encodes CASSPGQGEPSNYGYTF.

The rearrangement joins TRBV5-1 to TRBJ2-2; 8 positions match TRBD1. Unmatched junction bases numbered 5, after V lost 0 bases and J lost 4 bases. The CDR3 spans 16 residues. Germline CDR1 reads SGHRS; CDR2 reads YFSETQ. CDR3 in amino acids: CASSLATGGPTGELFF. For the CDR3, the DNA is TGCGCCAGCAGCTTGGCAACAGGGGGGCCCACCGGGGAGCTGTTTTTT.

The chain employs TRBV6-5 and TRBJ1-1; no definite D call. Trimming removed 6 bases at V and 5 bases at J, with 4 bases between. This CDR3 region has 10 residues. Germline CDR1 and CDR2: MNHEY and SVGAGI. CDR3 sequence reads: CASRSTEAFF. Here the CDR3 DNA reads TGTGCCAGCAGGAGTACTGAAGCTTTCTTT.

The rearrangement joins TRBV13 to TRBJ1-1; 8 nucleotides align to TRBD1. The CDR3 totals 14 residues. V shed 3 bases, J shed 5 bases, and the junction held 5 bases outside the gene matches. CDR1 is PRHDT, CDR2 FYEKMQ, per germline (reference sequence). This CDR3 reads CASSFRGLGTEAFF. CDR3 in DNA: TGTGCCAGCAGCTTCAGGGGGCTTGGGACTGAAGCTTTCTTT.